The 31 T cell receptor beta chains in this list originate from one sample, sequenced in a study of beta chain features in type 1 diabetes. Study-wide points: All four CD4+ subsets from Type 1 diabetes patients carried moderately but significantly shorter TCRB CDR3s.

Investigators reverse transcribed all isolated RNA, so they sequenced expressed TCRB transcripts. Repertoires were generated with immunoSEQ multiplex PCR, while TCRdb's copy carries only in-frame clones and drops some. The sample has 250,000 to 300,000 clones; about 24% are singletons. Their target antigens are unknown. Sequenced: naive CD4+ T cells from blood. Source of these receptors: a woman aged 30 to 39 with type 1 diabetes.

DNA for the CDR3: TGTGCCAGCAGCTCTCGCGGCGGGTATGGCTACACCTTC. This translates into CASSSRGGYGYTF. J is TRBJ1-2 and V is TRBV7-2; D is uncertain. This CDR3 comprises 13 residues. Per the germline V gene, CDR1 is SGHTA and CDR2 is FQGNSA. Trimming stripped 4 bases from V and 5 bases from J, with 11 bases between.

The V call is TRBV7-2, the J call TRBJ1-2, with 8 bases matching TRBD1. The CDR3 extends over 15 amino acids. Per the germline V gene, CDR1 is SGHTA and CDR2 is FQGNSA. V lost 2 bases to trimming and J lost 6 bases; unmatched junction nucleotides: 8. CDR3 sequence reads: CASSLRTGTVDGYTF. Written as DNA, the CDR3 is TGTGCCAGCAGCTTAAGGACAGGGACGGTAGATGGCTACACCTTC.

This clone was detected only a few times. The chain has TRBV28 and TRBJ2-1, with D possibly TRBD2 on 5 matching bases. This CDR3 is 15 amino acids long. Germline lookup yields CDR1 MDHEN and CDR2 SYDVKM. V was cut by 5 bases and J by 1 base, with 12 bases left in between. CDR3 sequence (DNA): TGTGCCAGCAGTAATAGCGCCATTTCCTACAATGAGCAGTTCTTC. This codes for CASSNSAISYNEQFF.

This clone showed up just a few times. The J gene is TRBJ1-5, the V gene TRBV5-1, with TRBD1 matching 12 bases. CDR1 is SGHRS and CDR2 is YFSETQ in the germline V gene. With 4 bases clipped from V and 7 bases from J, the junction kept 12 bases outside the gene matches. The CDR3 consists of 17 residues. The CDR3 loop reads CASSAGTGGGPGQPQHF. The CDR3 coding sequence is TGCGCCAGCAGCGCCGGGACAGGGGGCGGTCCCGGGCAGCCCCAGCATTTT.

CDR3 sequence: CASSQGTSVYTDTQYF. The CDR3 bases are TGCGCCAGCAGCCAAGGGACTAGCGTATACACAGATACGCAGTATTTT. J is TRBJ2-3 and V is TRBV5-1; 10 positions match TRBD2. V lost 4 bases to trimming and J lost 2 bases; unmatched junction nucleotides: 7. From germline, CDR1 is SGHRS and CDR2 YFSETQ. The CDR3 length is 16 residues.

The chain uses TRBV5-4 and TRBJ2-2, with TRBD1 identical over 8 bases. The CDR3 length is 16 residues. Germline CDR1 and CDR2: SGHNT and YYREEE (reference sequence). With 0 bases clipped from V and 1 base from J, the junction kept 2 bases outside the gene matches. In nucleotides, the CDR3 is TGTGCCAGCAGCTTGGTAGGGACAGGGAACACCGGGGAGCTGTTTTTT. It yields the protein CASSLVGTGNTGELFF.

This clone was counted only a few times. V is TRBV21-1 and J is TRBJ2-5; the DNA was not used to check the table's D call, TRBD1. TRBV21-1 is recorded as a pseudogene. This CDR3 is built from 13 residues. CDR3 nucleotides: TGTGCCAGCAGCCGTGGACACGAAGAGACCCAGTACTTC. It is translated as CASSRGHEETQYF.

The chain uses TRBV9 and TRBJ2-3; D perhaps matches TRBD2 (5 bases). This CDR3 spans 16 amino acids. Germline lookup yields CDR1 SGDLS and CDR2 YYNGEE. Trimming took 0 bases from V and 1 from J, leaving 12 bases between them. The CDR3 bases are TGTGCCAGCAGCGTAGTTTCTCGGGAACGCACAGATACGCAGTATTTT. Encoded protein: CASSVVSRERTDTQYF.

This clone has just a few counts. This CDR3 is CASLAGGTDTQYF. The CDR3 DNA sequence: TGTGCCAGCCTAGCGGGAGGGACAGATACGCAGTATTTT. The genes are TRBV7-2 and TRBJ2-3; TRBD2 aligns across 12 bases. The CDR3 has 13 residues. Germline V gene lookup returns CDR1 SGHTA and CDR2 FQGNSA. The junction had 0 bases not matched to a gene; V was cut back by 8 bases and J by 3 bases.

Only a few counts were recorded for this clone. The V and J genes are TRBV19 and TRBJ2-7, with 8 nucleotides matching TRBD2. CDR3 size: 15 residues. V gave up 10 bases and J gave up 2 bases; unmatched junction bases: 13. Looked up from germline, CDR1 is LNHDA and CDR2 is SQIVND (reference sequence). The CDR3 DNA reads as TGTGCCACCGCTAGGTCCGGGACTAGTACCTACGAGCAGTACTTC. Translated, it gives CATARSGTSTYEQYF.

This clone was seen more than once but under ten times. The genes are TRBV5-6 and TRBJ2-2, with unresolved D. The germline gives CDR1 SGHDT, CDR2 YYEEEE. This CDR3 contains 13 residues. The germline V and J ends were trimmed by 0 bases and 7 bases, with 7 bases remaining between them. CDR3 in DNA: TGTGCCAGCAGCTTGGAGCGCATCGGGGAGCTGTTTTTT. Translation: CASSLERIGELFF.

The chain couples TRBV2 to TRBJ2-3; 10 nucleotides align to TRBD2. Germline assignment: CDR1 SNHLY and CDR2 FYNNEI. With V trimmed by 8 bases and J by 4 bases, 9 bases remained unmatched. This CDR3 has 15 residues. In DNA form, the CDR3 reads TGTGCCAGCTGTGCTAGCGGGAGTGGGCCAGATACGCAGTATTTT. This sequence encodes CASCASGSGPDTQYF.

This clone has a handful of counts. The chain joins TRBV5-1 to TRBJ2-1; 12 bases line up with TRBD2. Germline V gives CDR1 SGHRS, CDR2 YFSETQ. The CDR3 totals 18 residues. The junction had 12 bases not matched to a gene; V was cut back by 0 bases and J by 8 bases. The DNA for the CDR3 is TGCGCCAGCAGCTTGGCCAGCGTTCTAGCGGGAGGGAGGTATGAGCAGTTCTTC. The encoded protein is CASSLASVLAGGRYEQFF.

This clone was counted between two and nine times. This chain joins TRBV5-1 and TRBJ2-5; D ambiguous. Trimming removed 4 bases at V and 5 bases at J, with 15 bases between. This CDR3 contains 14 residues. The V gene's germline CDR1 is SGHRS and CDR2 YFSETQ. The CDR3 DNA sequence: TGCGCCAGCAGCCCGACCTATTCAGGCGAGACCCAGTACTTC. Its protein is CASSPTYSGETQYF.

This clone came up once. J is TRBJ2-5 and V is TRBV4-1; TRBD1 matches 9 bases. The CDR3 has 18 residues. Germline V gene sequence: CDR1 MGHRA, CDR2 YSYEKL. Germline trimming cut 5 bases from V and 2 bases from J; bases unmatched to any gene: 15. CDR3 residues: CASSSRQGVWVRQETQYF. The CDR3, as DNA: TGCGCCAGCAGCTCAAGACAGGGGGTGTGGGTAAGGCAAGAGACCCAGTACTTC.

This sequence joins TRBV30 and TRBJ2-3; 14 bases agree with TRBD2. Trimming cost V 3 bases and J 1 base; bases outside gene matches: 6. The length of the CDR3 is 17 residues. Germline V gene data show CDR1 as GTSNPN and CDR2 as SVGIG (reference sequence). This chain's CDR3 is CAWSRRLAGGRTDTQYF. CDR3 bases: TGTGCCTGGAGCCGGAGACTAGCGGGAGGGCGCACAGATACGCAGTATTTT.

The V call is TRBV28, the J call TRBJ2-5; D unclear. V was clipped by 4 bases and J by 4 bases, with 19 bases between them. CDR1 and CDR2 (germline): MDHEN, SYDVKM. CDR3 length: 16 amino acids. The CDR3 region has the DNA TGTGCCAGCAGTTCCTCAGGCTTCCCGGTTGCAGAGACCCAGTACTTC. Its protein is CASSSSGFPVAETQYF. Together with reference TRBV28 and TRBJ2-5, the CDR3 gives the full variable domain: DVKVTQSSRYLVKRTGEKVFLECVQDMDHENMFWYRQDPGLGLRLIYFSYDVKMKEKGDIPEGYSVSREKKERFSLILESASTNQTSMYLCASSSSGFPVAETQYFGPGTRLLVL.

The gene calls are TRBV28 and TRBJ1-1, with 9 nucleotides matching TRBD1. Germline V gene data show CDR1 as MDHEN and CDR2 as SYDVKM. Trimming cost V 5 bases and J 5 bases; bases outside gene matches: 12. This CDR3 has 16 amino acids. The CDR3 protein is CASSLPPGQGRTEAFF. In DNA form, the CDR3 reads TGTGCCAGCAGTCTACCCCCGGGACAGGGAAGGACTGAAGCTTTCTTT.

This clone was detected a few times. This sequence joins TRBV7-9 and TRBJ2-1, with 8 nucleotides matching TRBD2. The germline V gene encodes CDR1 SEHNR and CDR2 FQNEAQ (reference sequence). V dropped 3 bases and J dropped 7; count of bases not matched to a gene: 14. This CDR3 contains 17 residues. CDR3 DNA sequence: TGTGCCAGCAGCTTCCCGGGACTAGGCCATTGGTGGAATGAGCAGTTCTTC. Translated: CASSFPGLGHWWNEQFF.

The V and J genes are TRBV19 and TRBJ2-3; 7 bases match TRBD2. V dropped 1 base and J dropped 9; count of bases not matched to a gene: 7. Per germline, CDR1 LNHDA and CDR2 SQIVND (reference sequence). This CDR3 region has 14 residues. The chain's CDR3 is CASSIVAGELTQYF. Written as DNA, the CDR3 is TGTGCCAGTAGTATAGTGGCGGGAGAGCTGACGCAGTATTTT.

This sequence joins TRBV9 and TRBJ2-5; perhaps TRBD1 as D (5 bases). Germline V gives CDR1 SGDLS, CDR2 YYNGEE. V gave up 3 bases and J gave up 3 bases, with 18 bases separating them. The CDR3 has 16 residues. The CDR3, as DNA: TGTGCCAGCAGCGGTCCAGGGTCGGAAAGAAAAGAGACCCAGTACTTC. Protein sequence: CASSGPGSERKETQYF.

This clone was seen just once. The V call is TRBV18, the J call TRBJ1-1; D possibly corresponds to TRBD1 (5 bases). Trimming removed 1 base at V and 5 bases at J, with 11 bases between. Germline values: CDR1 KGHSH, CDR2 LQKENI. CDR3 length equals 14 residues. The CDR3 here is CASSPRWGRTEAFF. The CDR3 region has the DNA TGTGCCAGCTCACCACGGTGGGGGAGGACTGAAGCTTTCTTT.

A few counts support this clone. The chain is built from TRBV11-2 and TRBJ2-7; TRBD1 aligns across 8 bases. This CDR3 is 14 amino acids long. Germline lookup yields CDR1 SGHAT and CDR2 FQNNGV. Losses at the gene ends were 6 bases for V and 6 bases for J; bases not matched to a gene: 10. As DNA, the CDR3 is TGTGCCAGCAGAAATATACGGACAGGGATCGAGCAGTACTTC. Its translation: CASRNIRTGIEQYF.

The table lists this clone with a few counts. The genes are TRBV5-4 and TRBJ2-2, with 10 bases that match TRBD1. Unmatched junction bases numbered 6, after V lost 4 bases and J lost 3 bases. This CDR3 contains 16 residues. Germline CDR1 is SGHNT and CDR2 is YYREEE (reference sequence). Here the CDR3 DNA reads TGTGCCAGCAGCCGTCCTGGACAGGGGGACACCGGGGAGCTGTTTTTT. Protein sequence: CASSRPGQGDTGELFF.

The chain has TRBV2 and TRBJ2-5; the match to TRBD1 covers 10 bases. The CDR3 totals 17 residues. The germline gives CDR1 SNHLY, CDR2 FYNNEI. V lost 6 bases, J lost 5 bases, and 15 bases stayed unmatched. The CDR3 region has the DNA TGTGCCAGCAGACCAACCTCCGGGACAGGGGCGTCCGAGACCCAGTACTTC. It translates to CASRPTSGTGASETQYF.

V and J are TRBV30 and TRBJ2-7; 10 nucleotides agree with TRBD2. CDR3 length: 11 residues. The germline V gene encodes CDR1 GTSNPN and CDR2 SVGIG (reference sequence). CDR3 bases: TGTGCTAGCGGGAGGACCTACGAGCAGTACTTC. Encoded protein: CASGRTYEQYF.

Here the CDR3 reads CASSLEQGSGYTF. The CDR3 bases are TGCGCCAGCAGCTTGGAACAGGGCTCTGGCTACACCTTC. The chain couples TRBV5-1 to TRBJ1-2; weak D call: TRBD1 (6 bases). Germline CDR1 reads SGHRS; CDR2 reads YFSETQ. The germline V and J ends were trimmed by 0 bases and 7 bases, with 10 bases remaining between them. The CDR3 has 13 residues.

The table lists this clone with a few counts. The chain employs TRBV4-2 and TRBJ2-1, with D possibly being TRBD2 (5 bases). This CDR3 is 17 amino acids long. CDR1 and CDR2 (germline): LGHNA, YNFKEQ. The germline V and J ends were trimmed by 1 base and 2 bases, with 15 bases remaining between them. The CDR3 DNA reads TGTGCCAGCAGCCAAGTAAGTGGGAGCTTCGCCTACAATGAGCAGTTCTTC. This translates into CASSQVSGSFAYNEQFF.

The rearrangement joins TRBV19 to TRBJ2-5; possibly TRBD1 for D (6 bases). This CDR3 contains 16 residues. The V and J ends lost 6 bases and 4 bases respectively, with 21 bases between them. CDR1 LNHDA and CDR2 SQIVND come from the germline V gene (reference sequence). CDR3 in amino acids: CASSPKARGEGETQYF. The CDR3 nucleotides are TGTGCCAGTAGCCCTAAAGCCAGGGGTGAGGGAGAGACCCAGTACTTC.

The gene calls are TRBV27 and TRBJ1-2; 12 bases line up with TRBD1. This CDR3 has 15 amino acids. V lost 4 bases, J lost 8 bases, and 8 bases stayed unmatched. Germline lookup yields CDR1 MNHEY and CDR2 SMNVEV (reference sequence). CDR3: CASSSPGTGGRGYTF. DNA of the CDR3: TGTGCCAGCAGTTCCCCCGGGACAGGGGGCCGGGGCTACACCTTC.

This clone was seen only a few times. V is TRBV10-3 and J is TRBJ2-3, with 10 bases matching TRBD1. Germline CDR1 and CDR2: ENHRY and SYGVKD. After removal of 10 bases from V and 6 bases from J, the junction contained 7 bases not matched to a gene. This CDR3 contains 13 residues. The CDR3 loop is CATMGQGTDTQYF. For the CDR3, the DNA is TGTGCCACGATGGGACAGGGGACCGATACGCAGTATTTT.